The 27 T cell receptor beta chains reported below all come from one sample, sequenced in a study of T-cell memory formation after mild COVID-19 (TCRdb year 2021). Libraries came from 5' RACE. Sequencing took place on an Illumina NovaSeq 6000. Starting from the raw public reads, TCRdb applied fastp trimming at Q25, assembled clones with MiXCR and retained in-frame beta chains. Each entry is one CDR3 protein sequence, shown with its most common DNA and genes. This sample holds about 210,000 distinct CDR3 sequences; roughly a tenth were observed only once. Around 2.9% of the sample is taken by the ten largest. Sequenced material: PBMCs or a T cell subset sorted from them (not recorded which). The receptors stem from a man aged 18 to 30 who had mild COVID-19 (a few samples of this study predate the infection). The sample titles of this study are shuffled in the database, so cell type and time point are left out; the donor was told from shared clones.

This clonotype has a count of ten or more. The genes are TRBV5-1 and TRBJ2-7, with a possible D match to TRBD1 (6 bases). The germline V gene has CDR1 SGHRS and CDR2 YFSETQ. The CDR3 has 12 residues. Trimming removed 3 bases at V and 3 bases at J, with 7 bases between. The CDR3 sequence is CASSSQGYEQYF. CDR3 sequence (DNA): TGCGCCAGCAGCTCACAGGGCTACGAGCAGTACTTC.

Many counts were recorded for this clonotype. V is TRBV7-2 and J is TRBJ2-1, with D maybe TRBD1 (6 bases). The CDR3 length is 15 residues. The V end lost 1 base, the J end lost 8 bases, and 15 bases lay between the germline ends. Germline V CDR1 and CDR2: SGHTA, FQGNSA. The CDR3 bases are TGTGCCAGCAGCTTAGGTCGGGGACAACTCGATGAGCAGTTCTTC. Amino acids: CASSLGRGQLDEQFF.

The V call is TRBV11-2, the J call TRBJ2-7, with 7 bases that match TRBD1. Germline V gene data show CDR1 as SGHAT and CDR2 as FQNNGV. V dropped 0 bases and J dropped 3; count of bases not matched to a gene: 5. This CDR3 has 15 amino acids. CDR3 DNA sequence: TGTGCCAGCAGCTTAGACAGACAGGGAATCTACGAGCAGTACGTC. This codes for CASSLDRQGIYEQYV.

This rearrangement joins TRBV4-1 to TRBJ1-2; D remains unclear. Trimming stripped 1 base from V and 4 bases from J, with 10 bases between. The CDR3 has 14 amino acids. Germline V gene data show CDR1 as MGHRA and CDR2 as YSYEKL. CDR3 amino acids: CASSQGARLYGYTF. The CDR3 DNA reads TGCGCCAGCAGCCAAGGTGCAAGGCTCTATGGCTACACCTTC.

The V and J genes are TRBV7-2 and TRBJ2-3; 8 nucleotides agree with TRBD2. With 5 bases clipped from V and 6 bases from J, the junction kept 7 bases outside the gene matches. This CDR3 is 14 amino acids long. The germline V gene has CDR1 SGHTA and CDR2 FQGNSA. CDR3 in DNA: TGTGCCAGCAGCACCGGGGGGGCGGCTGATACGCAGTATTTT. Translation: CASSTGGAADTQYF.

This clonotype was detected ten times or more. The V and J genes are TRBV12-3 or TRBV12-4 and TRBJ2-5; 9 bases agree with TRBD2. The CDR3 is 15 amino acids. Unmatched junction bases numbered 11, after V lost 8 bases and J lost 4 bases. CDR3 nucleotides: TGTGCCAGCGCTCCGGGACTAGCAGGGGTAGAGACCCAGTACTTC. Its translation: CASAPGLAGVETQYF.

This chain links TRBV4-3 with TRBJ2-1, with TRBD2 matching 10 bases. CDR3 size: 15 residues. Per germline, CDR1 LGHNA and CDR2 YSLEER. J lost 6 bases, V lost 2 bases, and 4 bases had no gene match. CDR3 bases: TGCGCCAGCAGCCAACCTAGCGGGGGCCTCAATGAGCAGTTCTTC. It encodes CASSQPSGGLNEQFF.

The rearrangement joins TRBV5-5 to TRBJ2-3, with a tentative D call TRBD1 (6 bases). V lost 3 bases to trimming and J lost 2 bases, with 10 bases between them. The germline V gene encodes CDR1 SGHKS and CDR2 YYEKEE (reference sequence). CDR3 length: 14 amino acids. Here the CDR3 DNA reads TGTGCCAGCAGCTGGACAGAGTCCACAGATACGCAGTATTTT. It codes for CASSWTESTDTQYF.

The J gene is TRBJ2-3, the V gene TRBV30; possible D gene TRBD1, 6 bases. The CDR3 totals 12 residues. The germline CDR1 and CDR2 sequences are GTSNPN and SVGIG (reference sequence). Trimming took off 2 bases at V and 6 bases at J, with 9 bases between the two ends. The CDR3 DNA follows: TGTGCCTGGAGTTCAGGGGTGGATACGCAGTATTTT. This gives the protein CAWSSGVDTQYF.

This chain links TRBV20-1 with TRBJ2-1; 8 bases are a match to TRBD2. The CDR3 is 15 residues long. Germline-derived CDR1 and CDR2 are DFQATT and SNEGSKA (reference sequence). V lost 1 base and J lost 4; bases outside the gene matches: 6. The CDR3 DNA follows: TGCAGTGCTAGAGGTTTAGCGGGGACTTACAATGAGCAGTTCTTC. Its translation: CSARGLAGTYNEQFF.

The chain has TRBV5-1 and TRBJ2-3; the D gene is possibly TRBD1 (6 bases). Germline V CDR1 and CDR2: SGHRS, YFSETQ. The CDR3 consists of 16 residues. The V gene lost 4 bases and the J gene lost 1 base, with 16 bases spanning the gap. The CDR3 protein is CASSRIPDSRTDTQYF. CDR3 nucleotide sequence: TGCGCCAGCAGCCGTATCCCGGACAGCCGCACAGATACGCAGTATTTT. The whole variable domain, remainder taken from reference TRBV5-1 and TRBJ2-3, is KAGVTQTPRYLIKTRGQQVTLSCSPISGHRSVSWYQQTPGQGLQFLFEYFSETQRNKGNFPGRFSGRQFSNSRSEMNVSTLELGDSALYLCASSRIPDSRTDTQYFGPGTRLTVL.

This clonotype was counted between two and nine times. The genes are TRBV20-1 and TRBJ2-3; D is unclear. The CDR3 contains 16 residues. CDR1 is DFQATT and CDR2 is SNEGSKA in the germline V gene (reference sequence). V was cut by 5 bases and J by 6 bases, with 24 bases left in between. The CDR3 sequence: CSAERWRPTNADTQYF. CDR3 DNA sequence: TGCAGTGCTGAGAGGTGGCGGCCCACCAATGCGGATACGCAGTATTTT.

J is TRBJ2-3 and V is TRBV5-5, with TRBD2 matching over 8 bases. Per germline, CDR1 SGHKS and CDR2 YYEKEE (reference sequence). This CDR3 has 16 amino acids. V lost 0 bases, J lost 2 bases, and 5 bases stayed unmatched. The CDR3 protein is CASSLGDSGVTDTQYF. The CDR3 DNA reads TGTGCCAGCAGCTTGGGGGATAGCGGGGTCACAGATACGCAGTATTTT. The whole variable domain, filled in from reference TRBV5-5 and TRBJ2-3, reads DAGVTQSPTHLIKTRGQQVTLRCSPISGHKSVSWYQQVLGQGPQFIFQYYEKEERGRGNFPDRFSARQFPNYSSELNVNALLLGDSALYLCASSLGDSGVTDTQYFGPGTRLTVL.

The J gene is TRBJ2-7, the V gene TRBV5-1; D may match TRBD1 or TRBD2 (5 bases each). Germline V lookup: CDR1 SGHRS, CDR2 YFSETQ. Trimming removed 6 bases at V and 2 bases at J, with 21 bases between. This CDR3 spans 16 amino acids. CDR3 sequence (DNA): TGCGCCAGCATACCGCTCGCCGGGACGGCCGCCTACGAGCAGTACTTC. Its protein product is CASIPLAGTAAYEQYF. The complete variable domain, with remaining parts taken from reference TRBV5-1 and TRBJ2-7, reads KAGVTQTPRYLIKTRGQQVTLSCSPISGHRSVSWYQQTPGQGLQFLFEYFSETQRNKGNFPGRFSGRQFSNSRSEMNVSTLELGDSALYLCASIPLAGTAAYEQYFGPGTRLTVT.

In its sample, this clonotype was seen a few times. CDR3 in amino acids: CASSPPGVYEQYV. CDR3 DNA sequence: TGTGCCAGCTCACCACCGGGGGTTTACGAGCAGTACGTC. The chain recombines TRBV18 with TRBJ2-7; either TRBD1 or TRBD2 may fit D (5 bases each). CDR3 size: 13 residues. Germline V CDR1 and CDR2: KGHSH, LQKENI. V was shortened by 0 bases and J by 4 bases, with 7 bases between the two germline ends.

The chain employs TRBV28 and TRBJ1-3; unclear D gene. Germline V gene sequence: CDR1 MDHEN, CDR2 SYDVKM. V shed 1 base and J shed 4 bases, with 14 bases lying between them. This CDR3 has 16 amino acids. The CDR3 region has the DNA TGTGCCAGCAGTTTATTCACCGGATTGAGGGGAAACACCATATATTTT. Its translation: CASSLFTGLRGNTIYF.

In its sample, this clonotype was seen a few times. This chain joins TRBV20-1 and TRBJ1-2; the match to TRBD1 covers 7 bases. The CDR3 has 15 amino acids. J lost 5 bases, V lost 6 bases, and 15 bases had no gene match. CDR1 DFQATT and CDR2 SNEGSKA come from the germline V gene (reference sequence). CDR3 protein: CSAPNYRGFGYGYTF. The CDR3 coding sequence is TGCAGTGCCCCAAATTACAGGGGCTTTGGGTATGGCTACACCTTC.

Comment on this clonotype: One end of the junction does not line up with germline, which may come from a read error. This chain links TRBV6-2 or TRBV6-3 with TRBJ2-5; D uncertain. The CDR3 is 14 residues long. The V gene's germline CDR1 is MNHEY and CDR2 SVGEGT. CDR3 residues: CASRYSQGYRTQYF. The CDR3 DNA reads TGTGCCAGCAGGTACTCCCAAGGGTATAGGACCCAGTACTTC.

The chain has TRBV27 and TRBJ2-1; D gene uncertain. Germline V CDR1 and CDR2: MNHEY, SMNVEV (reference sequence). The ends were cut back, 0 bases at V and 8 bases at J, with 11 bases in the middle. The CDR3 contains 14 residues. In nucleotides, the CDR3 is TGTGCCAGCAGTTTATCGACGAGTTCCGATGAGCAGTTCTTC. This sequence encodes CASSLSTSSDEQFF.

V is TRBV7-2 and J is TRBJ1-2; tentatively, D is TRBD1 (6 bases). V lost 4 bases, J lost 7 bases, and 13 bases lay in between. This CDR3 has 13 amino acids. CDR1 SGHTA and CDR2 FQGNSA come from the germline V gene. CDR3 sequence reads: CASSWGGASGYTF. CDR3 in DNA: TGTGCCAGCAGCTGGGGGGGCGCCTCTGGCTACACCTTC. The full variable domain, rest sourced from reference TRBV7-2 and TRBJ1-2, is GAGVSQSPSNKVTEKGKDVELRCDPISGHTALYWYRQSLGQGLEFLIYFQGNSAPDKSGLPSDRFSAERTGGSVSTLTIQRTQQEDSAVYLCASSWGGASGYTFGSGTRLTVV.

This clonotype showed up just a few times. V gene TRBV14 combines with J gene TRBJ2-7; 9 bases map to TRBD1. Germline V gene sequence: CDR1 SGHDN, CDR2 FVKESK. With V trimmed by 2 bases and J by 5 bases, 7 bases remained unmatched. The CDR3 loop spans 15 amino acids. The DNA of the CDR3 is TGTGCCAGCAGCCAACTTCGGGACAGGGTACACGAGCAGTACTTC. Translating gives CASSQLRDRVHEQYF.

This clonotype was found many times. This chain connects TRBV4-1 to TRBJ1-1; TRBD1 might be the D (6 bases). There are 15 residues in the CDR3. V gave up 2 bases and J gave up 6 bases, with 16 bases separating them. Germline CDR1 reads MGHRA; CDR2 reads YSYEKL. The CDR3 coding sequence is TGCGCCAGCAGCCAAATCGTACAGGGTGTACCTGAAGCTTTCTTT. Encoded protein: CASSQIVQGVPEAFF.

This clonotype showed up many times. The rearrangement uses TRBV14 and TRBJ1-5; D remains unclear. Germline values: CDR1 SGHDN, CDR2 FVKESK. V lost 2 bases and J 0 bases, leaving 5 bases between the germline ends. The CDR3 contains 14 residues. CDR3 sequence: CASSQSYSNQPQHF. The CDR3 bases are TGTGCCAGCAGCCAAAGTTATAGCAATCAGCCCCAGCATTTT.

The chain has TRBV29-1 and TRBJ1-2, with 7 bases fitting TRBD1. V gave up 5 bases and J gave up 7 bases; unmatched junction bases: 10. The CDR3 loop spans 13 amino acids. Germline V gene lookup returns CDR1 SQVTM and CDR2 ANQGSEA. The CDR3 bases are TGCAGCGTTAAGCGACAGGGTAACAGTGGCTACACCTTC. It yields the protein CSVKRQGNSGYTF.

The chain joins TRBV18 to TRBJ2-1, with 7 bases identical to TRBD2. Germline V gene sequence: CDR1 KGHSH, CDR2 LQKENI. CDR3 length equals 15 residues. V lost 3 bases, J lost 3 bases, and 5 bases stayed unmatched. The CDR3 sequence is CASSPRRGIYNEQFF. CDR3 DNA sequence: TGTGCCAGCTCACCGAGGCGGGGGATCTACAATGAGCAGTTCTTC.

This clonotype showed up just a few times. V usage is TRBV3-1 and J usage is TRBJ1-5, with a weak D call TRBD1 (6 bases). CDR3 size: 15 residues. Trimming left V 1 base short and J 5 bases short, with 12 bases between. The germline V gene has CDR1 LGHDT and CDR2 YNNKEL (reference sequence). The CDR3 region has the DNA TGTGCCAGCAGCCAAGGGTCCGGGGGCGATCAGCCCCAGCATTTT. Translating gives CASSQGSGGDQPQHF.

The table lists this clonotype with a few counts. The chain combines TRBV20-1 with TRBJ1-2; no firm D call. This CDR3 has 14 amino acids. The germline V gene has CDR1 DFQATT and CDR2 SNEGSKA (reference sequence). Trimming took 3 bases from V and 0 from J, leaving 11 bases between them. The CDR3 nucleotides are TGCAGTGCTAGGGGCCCCTGGACTAACTATGGCTACACCTTC. Its translation: CSARGPWTNYGYTF.